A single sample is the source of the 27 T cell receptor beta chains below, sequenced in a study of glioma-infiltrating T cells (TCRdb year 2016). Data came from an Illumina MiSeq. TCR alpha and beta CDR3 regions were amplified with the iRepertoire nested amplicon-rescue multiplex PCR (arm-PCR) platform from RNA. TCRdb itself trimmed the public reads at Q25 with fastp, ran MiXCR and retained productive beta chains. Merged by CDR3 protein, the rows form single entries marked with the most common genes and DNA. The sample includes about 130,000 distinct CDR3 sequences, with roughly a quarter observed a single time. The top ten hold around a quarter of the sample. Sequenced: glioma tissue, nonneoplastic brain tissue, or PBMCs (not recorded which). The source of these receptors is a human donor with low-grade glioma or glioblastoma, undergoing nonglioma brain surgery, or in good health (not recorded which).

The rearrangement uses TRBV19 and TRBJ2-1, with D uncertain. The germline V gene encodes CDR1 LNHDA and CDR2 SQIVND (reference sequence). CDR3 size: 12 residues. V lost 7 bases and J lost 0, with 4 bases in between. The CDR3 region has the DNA TGTGCCAGTAAGGACTCCTACAATGAGCAGTTCTTC. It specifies CASKDSYNEQFF.

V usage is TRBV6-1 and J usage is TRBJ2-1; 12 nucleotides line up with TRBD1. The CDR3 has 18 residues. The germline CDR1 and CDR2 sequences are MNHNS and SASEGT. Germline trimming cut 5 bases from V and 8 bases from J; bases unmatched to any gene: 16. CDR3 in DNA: TGTGCCAGCAGTCTCCGGGACAGGGGGCGGTCCGATAAATATGAGCAGTTCTTC. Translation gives CASSLRDRGRSDKYEQFF.

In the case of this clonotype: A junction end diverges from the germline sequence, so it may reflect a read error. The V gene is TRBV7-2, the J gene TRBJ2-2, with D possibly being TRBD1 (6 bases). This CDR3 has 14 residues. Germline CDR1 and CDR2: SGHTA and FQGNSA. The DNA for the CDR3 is TGTGCCAGTAGCTTACAGGGAAGGACCGGGGAGCTGTTTTTT. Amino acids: CASSLQGRTGELFF.

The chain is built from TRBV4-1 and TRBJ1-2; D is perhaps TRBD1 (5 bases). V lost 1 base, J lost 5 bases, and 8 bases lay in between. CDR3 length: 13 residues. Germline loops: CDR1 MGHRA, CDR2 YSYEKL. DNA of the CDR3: TGCGCCAGCAGCCAAGGACAGAGGTATGGCTACACCTTC. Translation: CASSQGQRYGYTF.

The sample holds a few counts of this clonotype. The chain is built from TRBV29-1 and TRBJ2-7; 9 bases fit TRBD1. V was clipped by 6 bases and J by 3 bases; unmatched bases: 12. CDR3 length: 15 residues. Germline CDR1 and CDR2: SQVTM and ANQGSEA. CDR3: CSVGPGDRVVYEQYV. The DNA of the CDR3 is TGCAGCGTGGGTCCGGGGGACAGGGTAGTCTACGAGCAGTACGTC.

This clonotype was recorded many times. The CDR3 DNA follows: TGTGCCAGCAGTTTCAACAGGGATAACTATGGCTACACCTTC. Protein sequence: CASSFNRDNYGYTF. The chain joins TRBV27 to TRBJ1-2; D possibly corresponds to TRBD1 (6 bases). V lost 3 bases to trimming and J lost 1 base, with 9 bases between them. The CDR3 contains 14 residues. Germline CDR1 MNHEY, CDR2 SMNVEV (reference sequence).

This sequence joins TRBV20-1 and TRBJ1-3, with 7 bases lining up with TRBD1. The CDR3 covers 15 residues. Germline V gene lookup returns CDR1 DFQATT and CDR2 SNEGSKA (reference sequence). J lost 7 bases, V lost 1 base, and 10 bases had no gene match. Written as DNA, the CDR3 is TGCAGTGCTAGAGGAAGGACAGGTCTCTCGAACACCATATATTTT. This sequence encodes CSARGRTGLSNTIYF.

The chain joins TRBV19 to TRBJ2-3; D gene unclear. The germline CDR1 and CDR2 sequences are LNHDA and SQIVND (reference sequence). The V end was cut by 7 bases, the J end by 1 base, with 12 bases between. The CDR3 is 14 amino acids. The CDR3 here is CASKTTGRTDTQYF. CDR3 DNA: TGTGCCAGTAAAACGACGGGTCGCACAGATACGCAGTATTTT.

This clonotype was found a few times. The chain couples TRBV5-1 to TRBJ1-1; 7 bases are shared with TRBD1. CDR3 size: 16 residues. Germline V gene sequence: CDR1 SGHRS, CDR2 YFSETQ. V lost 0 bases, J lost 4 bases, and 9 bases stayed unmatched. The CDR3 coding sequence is TGCGCCAGCAGCTTGGATGCAGGGGGTTTAGGCACTGAAGCTTTCTTT. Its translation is CASSLDAGGLGTEAFF.

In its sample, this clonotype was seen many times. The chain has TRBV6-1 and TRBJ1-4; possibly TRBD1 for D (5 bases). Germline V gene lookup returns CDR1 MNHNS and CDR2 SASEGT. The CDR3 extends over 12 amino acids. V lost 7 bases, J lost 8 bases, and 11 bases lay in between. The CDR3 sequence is CASIQGGEKLFF. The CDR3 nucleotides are TGTGCCAGCATCCAGGGAGGAGAAAAACTGTTTTTT.

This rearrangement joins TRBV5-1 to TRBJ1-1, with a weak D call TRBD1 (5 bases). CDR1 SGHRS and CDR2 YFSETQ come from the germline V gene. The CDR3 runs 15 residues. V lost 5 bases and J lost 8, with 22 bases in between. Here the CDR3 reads CASRVGELGITEAFF. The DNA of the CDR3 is TGCGCCAGCAGGGTAGGGGAGCTGGGGATCACCGAAGCTTTCTTT.

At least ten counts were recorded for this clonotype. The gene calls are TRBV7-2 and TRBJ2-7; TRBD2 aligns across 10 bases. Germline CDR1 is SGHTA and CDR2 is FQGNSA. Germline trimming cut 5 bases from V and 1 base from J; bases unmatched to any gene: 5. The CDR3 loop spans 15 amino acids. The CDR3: CASSPTSGASYEQYV. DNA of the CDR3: TGTGCCAGCAGCCCCACTAGCGGGGCGTCCTACGAGCAGTACGTC.

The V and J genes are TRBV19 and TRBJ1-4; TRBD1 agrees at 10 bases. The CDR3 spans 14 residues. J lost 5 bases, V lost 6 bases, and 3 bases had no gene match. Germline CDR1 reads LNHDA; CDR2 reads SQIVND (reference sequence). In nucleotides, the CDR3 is TGTGCCAGTAGCCGACAGGGGGCGAATGAAAAACTGTTTTTT. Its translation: CASSRQGANEKLFF.

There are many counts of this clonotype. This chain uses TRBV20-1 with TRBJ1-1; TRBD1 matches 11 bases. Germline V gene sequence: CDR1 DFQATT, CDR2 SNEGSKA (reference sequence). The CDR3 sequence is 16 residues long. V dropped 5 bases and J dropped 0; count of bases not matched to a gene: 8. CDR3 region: CSAGGTGGRVNTEAFF. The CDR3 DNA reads TGCAGTGCTGGGGGGACAGGGGGTCGTGTGAACACTGAAGCTTTCTTT.

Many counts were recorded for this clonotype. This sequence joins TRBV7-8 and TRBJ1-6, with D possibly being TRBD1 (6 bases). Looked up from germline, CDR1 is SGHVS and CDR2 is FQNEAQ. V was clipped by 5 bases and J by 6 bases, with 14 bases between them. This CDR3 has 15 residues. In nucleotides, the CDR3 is TGTGCCAGCAGCCGAAATACAGGGTCTAATTCACCCCTCCACTTT. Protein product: CASSRNTGSNSPLHF.

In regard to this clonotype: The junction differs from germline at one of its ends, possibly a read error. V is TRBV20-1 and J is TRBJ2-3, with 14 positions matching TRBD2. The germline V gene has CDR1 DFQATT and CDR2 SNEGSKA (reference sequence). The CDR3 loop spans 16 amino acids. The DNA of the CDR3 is TGCAGTGCTAGAGATATGGGGACTAGCGGGGGCCCGGGCCCGGTTTTT. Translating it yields CSARDMGTSGGPGPVF.

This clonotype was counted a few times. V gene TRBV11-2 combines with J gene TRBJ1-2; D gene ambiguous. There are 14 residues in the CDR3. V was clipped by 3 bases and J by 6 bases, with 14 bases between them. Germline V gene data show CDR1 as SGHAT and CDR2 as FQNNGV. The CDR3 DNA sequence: TGTGCCAGCAGCTTCGGGCCCGGCGACGATGGCTACACCTTC. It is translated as CASSFGPGDDGYTF.

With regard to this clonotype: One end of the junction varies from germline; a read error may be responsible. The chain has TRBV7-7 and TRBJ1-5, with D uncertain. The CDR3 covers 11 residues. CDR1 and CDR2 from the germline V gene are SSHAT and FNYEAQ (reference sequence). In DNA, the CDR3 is TGTGCTAGCAGCTTAGCGAGTCCCCAGCATTTT. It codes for CASSLASPQHF. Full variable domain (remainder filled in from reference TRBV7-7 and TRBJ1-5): GAGVSQSPRYKVTKRGQDVTLRCDPISSHATLYWYQQALGQGPEFLTYFNYEAQPDKSGLPSDRFSAERPEGSISTLTIQRTEQRDSAMYRCASSLASPQHFGDGTRLSIL.

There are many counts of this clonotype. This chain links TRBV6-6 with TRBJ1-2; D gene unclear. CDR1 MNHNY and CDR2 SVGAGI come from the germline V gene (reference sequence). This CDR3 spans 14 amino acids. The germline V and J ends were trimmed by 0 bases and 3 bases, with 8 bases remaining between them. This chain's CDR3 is CASSYSWQDYGYTF. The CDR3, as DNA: TGTGCCAGCAGTTACTCGTGGCAGGACTATGGCTACACCTTC.

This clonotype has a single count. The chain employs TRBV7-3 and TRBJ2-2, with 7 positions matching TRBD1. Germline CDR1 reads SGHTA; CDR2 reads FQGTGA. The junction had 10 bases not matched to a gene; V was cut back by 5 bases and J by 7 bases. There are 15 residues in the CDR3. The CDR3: CASSTGQMVGGELFF. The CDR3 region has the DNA TGTGCCAGCAGCACGGGACAGATGGTGGGCGGGGAGCTGTTTTTT. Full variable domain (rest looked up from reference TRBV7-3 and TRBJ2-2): GAGVSQTPSNKVTEKGKYVELRCDPISGHTALYWYRQSLGQGPEFLIYFQGTGAADDSGLPNDRFFAVRPEGSVSTLKIQRTERGDSAVYLCASSTGQMVGGELFFGEGSRLTVL.

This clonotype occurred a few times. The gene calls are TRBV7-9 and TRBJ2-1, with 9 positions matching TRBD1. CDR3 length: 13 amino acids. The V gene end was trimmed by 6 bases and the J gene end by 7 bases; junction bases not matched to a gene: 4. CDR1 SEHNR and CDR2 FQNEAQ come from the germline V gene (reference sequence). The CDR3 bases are TGTGCCAGCAGTACCGGGACAGGGAATGAGCAGTTCTTC. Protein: CASSTGTGNEQFF.

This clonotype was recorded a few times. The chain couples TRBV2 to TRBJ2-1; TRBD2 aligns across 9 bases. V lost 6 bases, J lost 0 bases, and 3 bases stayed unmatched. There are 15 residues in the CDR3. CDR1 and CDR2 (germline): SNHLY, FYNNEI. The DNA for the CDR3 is TGTGCCAGCAGCCAACTAGCGGGCTCCTACAATGAGCAGTTCTTC. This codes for CASSQLAGSYNEQFF.

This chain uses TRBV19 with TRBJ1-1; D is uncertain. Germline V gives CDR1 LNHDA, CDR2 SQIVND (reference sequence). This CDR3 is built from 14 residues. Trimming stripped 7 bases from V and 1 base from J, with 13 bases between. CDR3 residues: CASTLGKGNTEAFF. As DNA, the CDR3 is TGTGCCAGTACCCTTGGGAAGGGGAACACTGAAGCTTTCTTT.

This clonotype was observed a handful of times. In DNA form, the CDR3 reads TGTGCCAGCAGGGATGACAGGGGGGCCGATACGCAGTATTTT. Its protein is CASRDDRGADTQYF. V usage is TRBV12-3 or TRBV12-4 and J usage is TRBJ2-3; 9 bases map to TRBD1. The CDR3 contains 14 residues. The junction had 7 bases not matched to a gene; V was cut back by 6 bases and J by 6 bases.

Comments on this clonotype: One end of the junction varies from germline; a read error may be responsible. This CDR3 is CASSIVGGRPEAFF. In DNA, the CDR3 is TGTGCCAGTAGCATAGTTGGAGGGAGGCCTGAAGCTTTCTTT. This chain uses TRBV19 with TRBJ1-1; D gene uncertain. The CDR3 is 14 residues long. Germline loops: CDR1 LNHDA, CDR2 SQIVND (reference sequence).

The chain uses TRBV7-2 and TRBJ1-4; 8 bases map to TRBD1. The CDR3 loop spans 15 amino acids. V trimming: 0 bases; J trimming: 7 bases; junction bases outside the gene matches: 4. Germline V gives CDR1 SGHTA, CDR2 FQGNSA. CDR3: CASSLAGTGVEKLFF. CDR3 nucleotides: TGTGCCAGCAGCTTAGCTGGGACAGGAGTTGAAAAACTGTTTTTT.

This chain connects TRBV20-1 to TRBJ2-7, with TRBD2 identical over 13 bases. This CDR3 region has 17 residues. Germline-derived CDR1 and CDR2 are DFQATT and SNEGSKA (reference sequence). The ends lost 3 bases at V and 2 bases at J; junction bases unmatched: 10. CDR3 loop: CSASLLGLAGVPYEQYV. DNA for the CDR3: TGCAGTGCTAGCCTCTTAGGACTAGCGGGGGTCCCCTACGAGCAGTACGTC.